The present T cell receptor (beta chain) was sequenced within a study of vaccination and CD4 T cells after COVID-19. Study information: Overlapping spike peptides of SARS-CoV-2, HCoV-NL63, HCoV-OC43 and HCoV-229E were used, and cells were stimulated with them.

Sample treatment: roughly 11-day PBMC culture with coronavirus spike peptide pools or control peptides (ViraFEST assay). Cultured CD4+ T cells had their DNA profiled by the Oncomine TCR Beta short-read assay. TCRdb re-called the PCR reads with MiXCR, one entry per CDR3 protein. The sample holds 9,500 to 15,000 distinct CDR3 sequences; approximately 60% are singletons and the top ten take just over 7%. The CDR3 has 11 amino acids. Germline V gives CDR1 DFQATT, CDR2 SNEGSKA (reference sequence). The V gene lost 6 bases and the J gene lost 7 bases, with 10 bases spanning the gap. Turning to this clonotype: What it binds is unknown.

The chain has TRBV20-1 and TRBJ1-5; a weak D match, TRBD1 (5 bases). This receptor was taken from a human donor who had recovered from COVID-19. Sequences were derived from CD4+ T cells from blood, cultured in vitro, sampled before SARS-CoV-2 vaccination. The CDR3 nucleotides are TGCAGTGCGAGTAGGGGACAGCCCCAGCATTTT. This encodes CSASRGQPQHF.